This T cell receptor (beta chain) was identified in a study of prognosis after radiotherapy for stage I lung cancer. Two-round multiplex PCR amplified TCR beta CDR3 from genomic DNA. TRBV and TRBJ genes each had their own specific primers in first-round PCR. Using its own MiXCR run on the multiplex PCR reads, TCRdb lists one record per CDR3 protein. The repertoire holds some 20,000 distinct CDR3 sequences, with about 60% as singletons. Turning to this clonotype: This is likely an artifact of a read error, given a far larger clone one base away.

The source is a donor at least 50 years old with non-small cell lung cancer. Sample: PBMCs, taken before or after stereotactic body radiation therapy (not recorded which).

The CDR3 DNA is TGTGCCAGCAGACTTGACAGGACGGAGCCCCAGCATTTT. It specifies CASRLDRTEPQHF. The V gene is TRBV7-9, the J gene TRBJ1-5; a possible D gene is TRBD1 (6 bases). Per the germline V gene, CDR1 is SEHNR and CDR2 is FQNEAQ (reference sequence). V was pared by 6 bases and J by 8 bases, with 14 bases between. CDR3 length: 13 amino acids. Based on the CDR3 plus reference TRBV7-9 and TRBJ1-5, the full variable domain is DTGVSQNPRHKITKRGQNVTFRCDPISEHNRLYWYRQTLGQGPEFLTYFQNEAQLEKSRLLSDRFSAERPKGSFSTLEIQRTEQGDSAMYLCASRLDRTEPQHFGDGTRLSIL.